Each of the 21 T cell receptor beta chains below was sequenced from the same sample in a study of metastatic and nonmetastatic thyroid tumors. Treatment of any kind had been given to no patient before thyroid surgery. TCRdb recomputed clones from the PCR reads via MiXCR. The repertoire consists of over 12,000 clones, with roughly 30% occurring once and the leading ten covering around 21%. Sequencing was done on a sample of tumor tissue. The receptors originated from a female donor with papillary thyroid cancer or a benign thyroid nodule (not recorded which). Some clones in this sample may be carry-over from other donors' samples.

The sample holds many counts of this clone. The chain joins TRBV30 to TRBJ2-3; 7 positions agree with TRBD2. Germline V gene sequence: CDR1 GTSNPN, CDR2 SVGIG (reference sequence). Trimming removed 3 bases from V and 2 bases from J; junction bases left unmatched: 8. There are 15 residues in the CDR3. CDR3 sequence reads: CAWRRAGVDTDTQYF. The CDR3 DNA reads TGTGCCTGGAGACGGGCGGGAGTCGACACAGATACGCAGTATTTT. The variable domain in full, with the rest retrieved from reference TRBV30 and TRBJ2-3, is SQTIHQWPATLVQPVGSPLSLECTVEGTSNPNLYWYRQAAGRGLQLLFYSVGIGQISSEVPQNLSASRPQDRQFILSSKKLLLSDSGFYLCAWRRAGVDTDTQYFGPGTRLTVL.

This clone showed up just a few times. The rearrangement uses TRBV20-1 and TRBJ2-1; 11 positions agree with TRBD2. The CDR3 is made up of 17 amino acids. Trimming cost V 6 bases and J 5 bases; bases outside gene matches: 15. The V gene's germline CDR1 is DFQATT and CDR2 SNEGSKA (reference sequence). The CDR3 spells CSALTSGVGGVHNEQFF. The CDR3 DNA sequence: TGCAGTGCCCTGACTAGCGGGGTGGGCGGGGTACACAATGAGCAGTTCTTC.

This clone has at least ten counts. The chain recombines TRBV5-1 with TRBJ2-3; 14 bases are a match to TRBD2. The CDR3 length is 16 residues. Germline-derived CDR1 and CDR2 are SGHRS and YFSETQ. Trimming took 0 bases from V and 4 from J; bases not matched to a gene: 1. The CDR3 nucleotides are TGCGCCAGCAGCTTGGGACTAGCGGGGGGGGCAGATACGCAGTATTTT. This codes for CASSLGLAGGADTQYF.

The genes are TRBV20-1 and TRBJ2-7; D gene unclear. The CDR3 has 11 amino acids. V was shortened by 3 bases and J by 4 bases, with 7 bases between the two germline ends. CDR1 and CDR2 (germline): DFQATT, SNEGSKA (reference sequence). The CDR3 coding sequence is TGCAGTGCTAGTAAGGGTTACGAGCAGTACTTC. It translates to CSASKGYEQYF.

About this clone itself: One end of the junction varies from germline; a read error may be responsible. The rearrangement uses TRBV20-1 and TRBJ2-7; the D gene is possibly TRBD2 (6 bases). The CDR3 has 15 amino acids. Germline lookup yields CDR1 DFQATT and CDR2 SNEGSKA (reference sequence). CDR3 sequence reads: CSARTPGGISYQQYF. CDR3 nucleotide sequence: TGCAGTGCTAGAACGCCCGGCGGGATTTCCTACCAGCAGTACTTC.

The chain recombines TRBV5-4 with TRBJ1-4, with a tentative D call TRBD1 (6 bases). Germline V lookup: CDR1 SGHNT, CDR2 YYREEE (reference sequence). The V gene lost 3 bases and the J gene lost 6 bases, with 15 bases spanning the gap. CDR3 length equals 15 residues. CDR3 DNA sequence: TGTGCCAGCAGCTCCAATAGGGGGATAGATGAAAAACTGTTTTTT. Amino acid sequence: CASSSNRGIDEKLFF.

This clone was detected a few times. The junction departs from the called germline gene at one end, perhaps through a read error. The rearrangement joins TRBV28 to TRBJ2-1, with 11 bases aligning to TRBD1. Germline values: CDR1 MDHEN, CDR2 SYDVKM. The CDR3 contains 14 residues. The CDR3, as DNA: TGTGCCAGCAGTTCGGGACAGGGGGACAATGAGCAGCTCTTC. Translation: CASSSGQGDNEQLF. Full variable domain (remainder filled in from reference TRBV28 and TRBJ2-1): DVKVTQSSRYLVKRTGEKVFLECVQDMDHENMFWYRQDPGLGLRLIYFSYDVKMKEKGDIPEGYSVSREKKERFSLILESASTNQTSMYLCASSSGQGDNEQLFGPGTRLTVL.

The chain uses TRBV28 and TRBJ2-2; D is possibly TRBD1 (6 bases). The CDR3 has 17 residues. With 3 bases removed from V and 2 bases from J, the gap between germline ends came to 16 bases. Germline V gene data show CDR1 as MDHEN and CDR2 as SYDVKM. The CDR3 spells CASSFMPGTSNTGELFF. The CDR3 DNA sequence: TGTGCCAGCAGTTTTATGCCCGGGACAAGTAACACCGGGGAGCTGTTTTTT.

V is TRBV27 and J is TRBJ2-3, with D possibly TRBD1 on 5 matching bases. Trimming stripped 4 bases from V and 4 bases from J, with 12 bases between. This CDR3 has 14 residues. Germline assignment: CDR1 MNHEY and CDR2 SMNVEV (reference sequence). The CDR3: CASSSDIPPDTQYF. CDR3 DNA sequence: TGTGCCAGCAGTTCGGACATCCCCCCAGATACGCAGTATTTT.

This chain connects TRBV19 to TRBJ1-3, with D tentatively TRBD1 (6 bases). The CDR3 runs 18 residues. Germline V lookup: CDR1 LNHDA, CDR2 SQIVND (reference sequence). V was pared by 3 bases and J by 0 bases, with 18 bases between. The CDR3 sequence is CASSIRIRGQVSGNTIYF. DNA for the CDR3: TGTGCCAGTAGTATTCGTATACGGGGGCAAGTCTCTGGAAACACCATATATTTT.

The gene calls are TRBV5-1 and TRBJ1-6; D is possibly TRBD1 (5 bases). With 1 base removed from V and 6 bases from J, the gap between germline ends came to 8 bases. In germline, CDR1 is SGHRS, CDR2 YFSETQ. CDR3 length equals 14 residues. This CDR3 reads CASSLIGANSPLHF. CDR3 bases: TGCGCCAGCAGCTTGATTGGGGCTAATTCACCCCTCCACTTT.

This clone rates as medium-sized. The CDR3 sequence: CATRTSGAGELFF. The CDR3, as DNA: TGTGCCACTAGGACTAGCGGTGCCGGGGAGCTGTTTTTT. The chain uses TRBV2 and TRBJ2-2; TRBD2 aligns across 10 bases. CDR1 and CDR2 from the germline V gene are SNHLY and FYNNEI. This CDR3 spans 13 amino acids. Trimming at V came to 10 bases and at J to 6 bases, leaving 5 bases not matched to a gene. Combining the CDR3 with reference TRBV2 and TRBJ2-2 gives the whole variable domain EPEVTQTPSHQVTQMGQEVILRCVPISNHLYFYWYRQILGQKVEFLVSFYNNEISEKSEIFDDQFSVERPDGSNFTLKIRSTKLEDSAMYFCATRTSGAGELFFGEGSRLTVL.

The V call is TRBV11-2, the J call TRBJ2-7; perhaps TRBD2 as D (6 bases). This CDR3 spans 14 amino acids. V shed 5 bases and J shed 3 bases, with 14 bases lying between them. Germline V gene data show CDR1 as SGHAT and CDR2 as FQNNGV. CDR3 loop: CASSAAGRLYEQYF. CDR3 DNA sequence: TGTGCCAGCAGCGCCGCCGGGAGACTCTACGAGCAGTACTTC.

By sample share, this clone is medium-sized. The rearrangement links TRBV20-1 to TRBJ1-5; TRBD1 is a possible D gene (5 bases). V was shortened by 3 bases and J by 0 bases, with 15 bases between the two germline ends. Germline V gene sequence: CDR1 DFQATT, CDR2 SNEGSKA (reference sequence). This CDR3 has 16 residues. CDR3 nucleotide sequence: TGCAGTGCTAGCCCCGGGGGGGGGGATAGCAATCAGCCCCAGCATTTT. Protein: CSASPGGGDSNQPQHF.

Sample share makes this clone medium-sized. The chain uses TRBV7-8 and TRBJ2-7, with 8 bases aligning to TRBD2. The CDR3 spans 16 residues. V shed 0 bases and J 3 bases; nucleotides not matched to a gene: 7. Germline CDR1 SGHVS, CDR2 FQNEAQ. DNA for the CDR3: TGTGCCAGCAGCTTAGCTTATAGCGGGGCTAACTACGAGCAGTACTTC. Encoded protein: CASSLAYSGANYEQYF.

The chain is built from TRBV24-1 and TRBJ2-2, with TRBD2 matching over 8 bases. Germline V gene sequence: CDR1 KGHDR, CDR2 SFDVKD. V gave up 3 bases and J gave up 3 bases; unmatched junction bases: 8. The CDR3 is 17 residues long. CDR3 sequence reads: CATSDRIGLAHTGELFF. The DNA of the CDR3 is TGTGCCACCAGTGATAGAATAGGACTAGCCCACACCGGGGAGCTGTTTTTT.

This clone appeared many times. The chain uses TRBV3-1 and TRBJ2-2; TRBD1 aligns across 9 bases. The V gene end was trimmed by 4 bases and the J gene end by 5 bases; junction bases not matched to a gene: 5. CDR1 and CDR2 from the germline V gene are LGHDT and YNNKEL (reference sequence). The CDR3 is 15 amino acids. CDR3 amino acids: CASSPRDRVTGELFF. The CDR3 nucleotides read TGTGCCAGCAGCCCCCGGGACAGGGTAACCGGGGAGCTGTTTTTT.

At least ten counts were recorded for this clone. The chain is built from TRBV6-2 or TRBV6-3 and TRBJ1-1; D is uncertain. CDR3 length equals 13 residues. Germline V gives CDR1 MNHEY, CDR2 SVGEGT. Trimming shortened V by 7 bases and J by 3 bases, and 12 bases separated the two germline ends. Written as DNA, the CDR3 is TGTGCCAGCACATTTTACAAGTACACTGAAGCTTTCTTT. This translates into CASTFYKYTEAFF.

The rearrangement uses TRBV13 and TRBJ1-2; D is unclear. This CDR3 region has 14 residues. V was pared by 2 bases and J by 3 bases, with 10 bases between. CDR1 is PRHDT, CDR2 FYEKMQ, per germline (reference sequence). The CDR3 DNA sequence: TGTGCCAGCAGCTTATTGGCAGATTACTATGGCTACACCTTC. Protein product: CASSLLADYYGYTF.

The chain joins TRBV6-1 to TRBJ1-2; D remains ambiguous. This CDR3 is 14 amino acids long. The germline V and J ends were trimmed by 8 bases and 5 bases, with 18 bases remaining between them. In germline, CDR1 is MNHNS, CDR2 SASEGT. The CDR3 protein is CASGPRGGAYGYTF. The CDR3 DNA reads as TGTGCCAGCGGGCCTCGGGGAGGAGCGTATGGCTACACCTTC.

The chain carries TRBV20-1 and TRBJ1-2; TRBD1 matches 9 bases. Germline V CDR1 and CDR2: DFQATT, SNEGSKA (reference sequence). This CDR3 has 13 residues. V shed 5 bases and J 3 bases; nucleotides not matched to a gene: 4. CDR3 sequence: CSAGTGRDYGYTF. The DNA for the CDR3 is TGCAGTGCTGGGACAGGGCGGGACTATGGCTACACCTTC.